This T cell receptor beta chain was found in a study of metastatic and nonmetastatic thyroid tumors. Thyroid surgery was preceded by no treatment in any patient. TCRdb used MiXCR to call clones anew from the PCR reads. The data hold about 40,000 clones, with roughly 27% observed a single time. Germline CDR1 SGHRS, CDR2 YFSETQ. Trimming at V came to 3 bases and at J to 3 bases, leaving 3 bases not matched to a gene. This CDR3 comprises 15 residues. This clone was seen at least ten times. The sequencing sample was made of blood. The sequence was collected from a male donor with papillary thyroid cancer or a benign thyroid nodule (not recorded which). Some clones in this sample may be carry-over from other donors' samples. The chain employs TRBV5-1 and TRBJ2-3; 11 bases fit TRBD2. Here the CDR3 reads CASSSLAGGTDTQYF. The CDR3 bases are TGCGCCAGCAGCTCATTAGCGGGAGGGACAGATACGCAGTATTTT.